The source of this TCR beta chain is a study of regulatory T cells in long-lasting Graves disease. Study information: Over 5 years on antithyroid drugs plus positive TSH receptor antibodies marked Graves' disease as persistent. Study-wide results and caveats: Persistent patients had a count of shared public clonotypes (2,741) that exceeded that of new patients (about 870). TRBV28, TRBJ1-2 and TRBJ2-5 were favored in persistent disease.

Time point given: persistent/refractory GD, antithyroid drugs over 5 years with positive TRAb. The TCR library was prepared using RNA isolated from PBMCs. EDTA tubes received approximately 9 milliliters of collected peripheral blood. Building of the TCR beta libraries involved iRepertoire HTBI primers and Arm-PCR of CDR3 regions. TCRdb ran MiXCR on the multiplex PCR reads and lists one entry per CDR3 protein. The sample lists over 650,000 distinct CDR3 sequences, around 30% seen once, with around 40% in the top ten. This clonotype was detected ten times or more. The antigen remains undetermined. The trim removed 2 bases at V and 5 bases at J, leaving 1 base unmatched. Germline V lookup: CDR1 MDHEN, CDR2 SYDVKM. The length of the CDR3 is 15 residues.

Sequences were derived from peripheral blood mononuclear cells (PBMCs), sampled when the disease was refractory, from a patient treated with antithyroid drugs. The rearrangement links TRBV28 to TRBJ2-7; 15 bases match TRBD2. This sequence was found in a female donor with Graves disease. This CDR3 is CASSLRTSGRDEQYF. The CDR3, as DNA: TGTGCCAGCAGTTTAAGGACTAGCGGGAGGGACGAGCAGTACTTC.